A selection of T cell receptor beta chains follows, all from one sample in a study of T cells in Graves' hyperthyroidism and ophthalmopathy. TCRdb ran MiXCR on the multiplex PCR reads and lists one entry per CDR3 protein. The table includes hundreds of thousands of distinct CDR3 sequences, about a third detected once. Sequences were obtained from blood. The receptors originated from a woman in her forties with Graves' hyperthyroidism. The conserved cysteine and the conserved F or W are not part of the CDR3 here. Clone size is not always given. Where it is, it says once, few, many or a class for expanded clones.

>TRBV6-1|TRBJ1-6|-
ASSWTGNNSPLH
>TRBV6-5|TRBJ1-4|few
ASNKQGGKLF
>TRBV5-6|TRBJ1-2|many
ASSLAQGWEGYT
>TRBV7-9|TRBJ2-7|many
ASSHQASYEQY
>TRBV6-5|TRBJ1-3|-
ASSYSISGTGNTIY
>TRBV13|TRBJ2-7|many
ASSSGPGDEQY
>TRBV4-1|TRBJ1-1|-
ASSQVARDGSEAF
>TRBV20-1|TRBJ1-5|few
SARYGGNQPQH
>TRBV25-1|TRBJ1-1|-
ASREGRAEAF
>TRBV7-9|TRBJ2-2|few
ASIEGPSGANVLTFGAGTGELF
>TRBV9|TRBJ1-5|many
ASSEGTGDNQPQH
>TRBV3-1|TRBJ2-5|few
ASSPTGGGAETQY
>TRBV19|TRBJ1-5|many
ASNLPGGQQPQH
>TRBV4-1|TRBJ1-2|-
ASSYNTQRRANYDYT
>TRBV3-1|TRBJ1-1|few
ASSQWRGMNTEAF
>TRBV7-9|TRBJ1-2|few
ASSLGIGRAGYT
>TRBV9|TRBJ1-2|many
ASSATGVGYGYT
>TRBV27|TRBJ2-7|many
ASSRGRGREQY
>TRBV10-3|TRBJ2-7|-
ATRQIGGNYEQY
>TRBV7-9|TRBJ2-2|-
ASSKAPPGVTGELF
>TRBV7-9|TRBJ1-6|-
ASSPTDRSFYNSPLH
>TRBV10-3|TRBJ1-1|few
AINPDGINTEAF
>TRBV25-1|TRBJ1-1|many
ASSEWGTLKNTEAF
>TRBV9|TRBJ1-1|-
ASSGGKDTQAF
>TRBV20-1|TRBJ2-7|-
SAIGWGAYEQY
>TRBV5-1|TRBJ1-4|many
ASSFQGVDREKLF
>TRBV6-2/TRBV6-3|TRBJ1-5|-
ASSTSNQPQH
>TRBV19|TRBJ1-5|-
ASSIDTPGAWQPQH
>TRBV25-1|TRBJ1-6|many
ASRTGSSLH
>TRBV12-3/TRBV12-4|TRBJ2-2|few
ASSRGLAGGTGELF
>TRBV6-6|TRBJ2-7|few
ASSYSSGELAYEQY
>TRBV5-5|TRBJ1-5|many
ASSTRTGVDQPQH
>TRBV6-2/TRBV6-3|TRBJ1-1|-
ASWRVEGMNTEAF
>TRBV10-1|TRBJ2-2|few
ASSEGFAGELF
>TRBV7-9|TRBJ1-2|-
ASKRGQGVDYGYT
>TRBV7-9|TRBJ2-1|-
ASTIVGGNEQF
>TRBV15|TRBJ1-1|many
ATSRDLPGMNTEAF
>TRBV20-1|TRBJ2-7|many
SEQGHYSYEQY
>TRBV7-6|TRBJ2-5|-
ASSSGEAQY
>TRBV10-3|TRBJ1-2|few
ATTPAPSVIGGYT
>TRBV7-9|TRBJ2-2|few
ASSPSGQAASGELF
>TRBV10-2|TRBJ1-2|many
ASSPRPDYGYT
>TRBV10-3|TRBJ1-3|few
AISEFLQGSENTIY
>TRBV7-9|TRBJ2-7|once
ASSRTGGAYERY
>TRBV13|TRBJ1-1|many
ASSQRAQFEAF
>TRBV15|TRBJ1-1|-
ATSRARTGAGETEAF
>TRBV29-1|TRBJ1-1|many
SVEDKENSQAF
>TRBV27|TRBJ1-6|few
ASSSPARGPRNSPLH
>TRBV7-9|TRBJ1-1|few
ASSILSGNTEAF
>TRBV20-1|TRBJ1-2|many
SARDGTYGYT
>TRBV4-1|TRBJ1-5|-
ASSHGLSGNQPQH
>TRBV10-3|TRBJ2-2|once
ASSLRSSGVTGELF
>TRBV5-1|TRBJ1-1|few
ASSLGGGTWDTEAF
>TRBV6-5|TRBJ1-2|-
ASSFTGDYT
>TRBV12-3/TRBV12-4|TRBJ1-2|many
ASSYEGRGGYT
>TRBV12-3/TRBV12-4|TRBJ1-2|-
ASSYFGGYT
>TRBV10-1|TRBJ2-7|many
ASSDASGGYEQY
>TRBV7-2|TRBJ2-2|many
ASSRQTDDTGELF
>TRBV10-2|TRBJ1-2|few
ASGGTGADA